This T cell receptor (beta chain) was sequenced during a study of T cell responses to AZD1222 COVID-19 vaccine. Study conclusions and caveats: Only six or seven AZD1222 recipients were seropositive at baseline. Clonal diversity was possibly underestimated, and the donors were mostly white British, with more females. Sampled repertoires all dated from after the peak T cell response.

Trimming cost V 0 bases and J 4 bases, with 10 bases left between them. Germline CDR1 and CDR2: SGHRS and YFSETQ. This CDR3 contains 15 residues. The count of this clone is one. Its antigen is still unknown. The method was immunoSEQ multiplex PCR; TCRdb's version includes in-frame clones alone and lacks a portion of them. The sample carries some 96,000 clones, 88% recorded once. This TCR was recovered from an adult in good health. The rearrangement links TRBV5-1 to TRBJ1-4; weak D call: TRBD1 (6 bases). The source material was peripheral blood, sampled on day 0 of AZD1222 vaccination. Here the CDR3 reads CASSLDTGYNEKLFF. For the CDR3, the DNA is TGCGCCAGCAGCTTGGATACAGGGTATAATGAAAAACTGTTTTTT.